Listed below are T cell receptor beta chains from one sample, sequenced in a study of tumor-infiltrating lymphocytes in oesophageal squamous cell carcinoma. MiXCR, applied by TCRdb to the PCR reads, yields one record per CDR3 protein. The repertoire consists of tens of thousands of distinct CDR3 sequences, with about 35% occurring once and the leading ten covering over 15%. The sample was esophageal tumor tissue. The origin of the receptors is a female donor with esophageal squamous cell carcinoma. The CDR3 runs from the conserved cysteine through the conserved F or W. The D gene is left open where the match is weak. Size is omitted from some rows. Given values are once, few, many or a class for expanded clones.

.	TRBV20-1	TRBJ1-5	few	CSARWQVDQPQHF	TGCAGTGCTAGGTGGCAGGTGGATCAGCCCCAGCATTTT
.	TRBV10-1	TRBJ2-2	many	CASSRNRNTGELFF	TGCGCCAGCAGTAGGAACAGAAACACCGGGGAGCTGTTTTTT
TRBD2	TRBV5-4	TRBJ2-7	.	CASSATSGPYEQYF	TGTGCCAGCAGCGCGACTAGCGGGCCCTACGAGCAGTACTTC
.	TRBV19	TRBJ1-3	few	CASSIRGRPGNTIYF	TGTGCCAGTAGTATAAGGGGGAGACCTGGAAACACCATATATTTT
TRBD2	TRBV20-1	TRBJ2-1	.	CSARVASGRSEQFF	TGCAGTGCTAGAGTGGCTAGCGGGAGAAGTGAGCAGTTCTTC
.	TRBV7-6	TRBJ2-6	.	CASSLTGNVLTF	TGTGCCAGCAGCTTAACCGGCAACGTCCTGACTTTC
.	TRBV29-1	TRBJ1-4	.	CSVALAGQGGEKLFF	TGCAGCGTCGCTCTCGCTGGTCAGGGTGGCGAAAAACTGTTTTTT
.	TRBV24-1	TRBJ1-3	many	CATSDGAGGNTIYF	TGTGCCACCAGTGATGGGGCAGGCGGAAACACCATATATTTT
TRBD2	TRBV6-5	TRBJ2-1	many	CASSYSDSGSSSSYNEQFF	TGTGCCAGCAGTTACTCGGATAGCGGGAGCTCCAGCTCCTACAATGAGCAGTTCTTC
TRBD2	TRBV12-3/TRBV12-4	TRBJ2-3	.	CASSPSSGSMNTQYF	TGTGCCAGCAGCCCGTCTAGCGGGAGTATGAATACGCAGTATTTT
.	TRBV18	TRBJ2-5	few	CASSPGTWGETQYF	TGTGCCAGCTCACCAGGGACATGGGGAGAGACCCAGTACTTC
TRBD1	TRBV6-6	TRBJ1-2	.	CASSPRQGDGYTF	TGTGCCAGCAGTCCCCGACAGGGTGATGGCTACACCTTC
.	TRBV11-3	TRBJ1-1	few	CASSLGERTEAFF	TGTGCCAGCAGCTTAGGGGAGAGAACTGAAGCTTTCTTT
TRBD2	TRBV12-3/TRBV12-4	TRBJ2-7	medium-sized	CASSSGTSGDNEQYF	TGTGCCAGCAGTTCCGGGACTAGCGGAGACAATGAGCAGTACTTC
.	TRBV6-8	TRBJ2-6	.	CASSQQGRFPLRAVLRF	.
.	TRBV12-3/TRBV12-4	TRBJ2-3	.	CASSLQRRSTVTQYF	TGTGCCAGCAGTTTACAGCGGAGGAGCACAGTTACGCAGTATTTT
TRBD2	TRBV20-1	TRBJ2-2	few	CSASKASGIIGELFF	TGCAGTGCTAGTAAGGCTAGCGGGATCATAGGGGAGCTGTTTTTT
TRBD1	TRBV11-3	TRBJ2-5	.	CASSLRDSRIRTQYF	TGTGCCAGCAGCTTACGGGACAGCCGAATTAGGACCCAGTACTTC
TRBD2	TRBV7-2	TRBJ2-1	.	CASRATSGGAYNEQFF	TGTGCCAGCAGGGCTACTAGCGGGGGGGCTTACAATGAGCAGTTCTTC
.	TRBV6-6	TRBJ2-7	many	CASSYRHTRGYEQYF	TGTGCCAGCAGTTACCGCCATACTCGTGGCTACGAGCAGTACTTC
.	TRBV2	TRBJ2-1	.	CASSSSTPAEQFF	TGTGCCAGCAGTTCCTCGACCCCCGCTGAGCAGTTCTTC
TRBD2	TRBV28	TRBJ2-1	many	CASSLGGGGSYNEQFF	TGTGCCAGCAGTTTAGGTGGGGGGGGCTCCTACAATGAGCAGTTCTTC
.	TRBV11-2	TRBJ2-5	.	CASSPRQAEGTQYF	TGTGCCAGCAGCCCCCGACAGGCCGAAGGGACCCAGTACTTC
.	TRBV27	TRBJ1-2	many	CASSPTAYYGYTF	TGTGCCAGCAGCCCGACGGCTTACTATGGCTACACCTTC
.	TRBV7-8	TRBJ2-7	.	CASSSRTAPREYF	TGTGCCAGCAGCAGCAGGACAGCCCCCCGGGAGTACTTC
.	TRBV18	TRBJ1-1	.	CASSSGLTGSSSEAFF	TGTGCCAGCTCATCCGGATTAACAGGGTCTTCTTCTGAAGCTTTCTTT
.	TRBV9	TRBJ2-1	few	CASSISTRSYNEQFF	TGTGCCAGCAGTATATCAACAAGGTCCTACAATGAGCAGTTCTTC
.	TRBV28	TRBJ1-6	many	CASSSLSGGGSPLHF	TGTGCCAGCAGTTCCCTGTCGGGGGGGGGGTCACCCCTCCACTTT
.	TRBV11-1	TRBJ2-1	.	CASSLVYVEQFF	TGTGCCAGCAGCTTGGTTTATGTGGAGCAGTTCTTC
TRBD2	TRBV6-1	TRBJ2-1	few	CASSSRGLAHNEQFF	TGTGCCAGCAGTTCACGGGGACTAGCCCACAATGAGCAGTTCTTC
TRBD1	TRBV28	TRBJ2-7	many	CASSSWTGQTYEQYF	TGTGCCAGCAGTTCCTGGACAGGACAAACCTACGAGCAGTACTTC
.	TRBV6-6	TRBJ2-7	.	CASSKDSYEQYF	TGTGCCAGCAGCAAAGACTCCTACGAGCAGTACTTC
.	TRBV7-9	TRBJ2-1	many	CASSPLTLYEQFF	TGTGCCAGCAGCCCTCTCACCCTCTACGAGCAGTTCTTC
.	TRBV7-2	TRBJ1-1	.	CASSLVGGAEAFF	TGTGCCAGCAGCTTAGTTGGGGGGGCTGAAGCTTTCTTT
.	TRBV7-9	TRBJ2-1	many	CASSLGDGGISYNEQFF	TGTGCCAGCAGCTTAGGGGATGGGGGAATCTCCTACAATGAGCAGTTCTTC
.	TRBV5-4	TRBJ1-2	.	CASSLQISRGANYGYTF	TGTGCCAGCAGCCTGCAAATCTCCAGGGGCGCTAACTATGGCTACACCTTC
.	TRBV6-1	TRBJ1-1	.	CASSEEGGGSTEAFF	TGTGCCAGCAGTGAAGAGGGGGGCGGGAGCACTGAAGCTTTCTTT
.	TRBV7-9	TRBJ1-1	many	CASSFSVGTEAFF	TGTGCCAGCAGCTTTTCCGTGGGCACTGAAGCTTTCTTT
.	TRBV5-1	TRBJ1-1	.	CASSDGRALAEAFF	TGCGCCAGCTCCGACGGTAGGGCATTAGCTGAAGCTTTCTTT
.	TRBV5-1	TRBJ2-5	many	CASSLKSGRETQYF	TGCGCCAGCAGCCTGAAGTCGGGTCGGGAGACCCAGTACTTC
.	TRBV28	TRBJ2-5	many	CASQGNTKTQYF	TGTGCCAGCCAGGGGAACACGAAGACCCAGTACTTC
.	TRBV4-2	TRBJ1-3	.	CASSQDWTVHSGNTIYF	TGTGCCAGCAGCCAGGATTGGACAGTACACTCTGGAAACACCATATATTTT
.	TRBV6-5	TRBJ2-4	.	CASRPYGTPLRAVLRF	.
TRBD1	TRBV6-1	TRBJ2-1	.	CASRRGGQGNNEQFF	TGTGCCAGCAGGCGCGGGGGACAGGGGAACAATGAGCAGTTCTTC
TRBD1	TRBV19	TRBJ1-2	.	CASRNRDSGDYGYTF	TGTGCCAGCAGGAACCGGGACAGCGGGGACTATGGCTACACCTTC
.	TRBV7-6	TRBJ2-1	.	CASSLGLNNEQFF	TGTGCCAGCAGCCTCGGACTAAACAATGAGCAGTTCTTC
TRBD1	TRBV2	TRBJ1-2	many	CASRGQGLRGYTF	TGTGCCAGCAGGGGACAGGGGCTACGCGGCTACACCTTC
TRBD2	TRBV7-6	TRBJ2-3	medium-sized	CASSHRAGGAGSRETDTQYF	TGTGCCAGCAGCCACCGTGCGGGAGGAGCCGGATCGCGAGAAACAGATACGCAGTATTTT
TRBD1	TRBV7-3	TRBJ2-6	.	CASSSGQGRSGANVLTF	TGTGCCAGCAGCTCCGGACAGGGACGCTCTGGGGCCAACGTCCTGACTTTC
.	TRBV7-4	TRBJ2-7	.	CASSKTGTYEQYF	TGTGCCAGCAGCAAAACTGGGACCTACGAGCAGTACTTC
.	TRBV7-6	TRBJ1-3	.	CASSPSGTGNTIYF	TGTGCCAGCAGCCCTTCCGGGACAGGAAACACCATATATTTT
TRBD2	TRBV7-2	TRBJ2-3	few	CASSSYPLLAGVGASTDTQYF	TGTGCCAGCAGCTCCTATCCGCTACTAGCGGGAGTGGGTGCGAGCACAGATACGCAGTATTTT
TRBD2	TRBV7-9	TRBJ2-5	.	CASTALGLARRGQETQYF	TGTGCCAGCACAGCATTAGGACTAGCTAGAAGAGGCCAAGAGACCCAGTACTTC
.	TRBV10-3	TRBJ2-7	.	CAISGGPLYEQYF	TGTGCCATCAGTGGAGGGCCCCTCTACGAGCAGTACTTC
.	TRBV7-2	TRBJ2-5	.	CASSPTLFRGRETQYF	TGTGCCAGCAGCCCCACCCTTTTCCGGGGACGAGAGACCCAGTACTTC